This T cell receptor beta chain was retrieved from a study of neurological immune-mediated disorders. TCRdb called the 5' RACE reads again in MiXCR, with one record for every CDR3 protein. The data contain 66,000 or so distinct CDR3 sequences, around 5.2% of them singletons. This clonotype appeared many times. The antigen remains unidentified. This CDR3 is 13 amino acids long. The germline V gene encodes CDR1 SGHKS and CDR2 YYEKEE (reference sequence). The J segment lost 14 bases and the V segment lost 4 bases, leaving 10 bases of the junction unmatched. Study-wide findings and caveats: There was no clinical or MRI feature that was associated with the multiple sclerosis repertoire cluster. The repertoires of 18 of 34 multiple sclerosis patients fell into one related-CDR3 cluster (a possible signature) under phylogenetic grouping.

This TCR was recovered from a woman in her 30s with multiple sclerosis. V and J are TRBV5-5 and TRBJ2-1, with TRBD1 matching 9 bases. The specimen was PBMCs. Here the CDR3 reads CASSINSRDREFF. The CDR3 DNA follows: TGTGCCAGCAGCATTAACTCCCGGGACAGGGAGTTCTTC.